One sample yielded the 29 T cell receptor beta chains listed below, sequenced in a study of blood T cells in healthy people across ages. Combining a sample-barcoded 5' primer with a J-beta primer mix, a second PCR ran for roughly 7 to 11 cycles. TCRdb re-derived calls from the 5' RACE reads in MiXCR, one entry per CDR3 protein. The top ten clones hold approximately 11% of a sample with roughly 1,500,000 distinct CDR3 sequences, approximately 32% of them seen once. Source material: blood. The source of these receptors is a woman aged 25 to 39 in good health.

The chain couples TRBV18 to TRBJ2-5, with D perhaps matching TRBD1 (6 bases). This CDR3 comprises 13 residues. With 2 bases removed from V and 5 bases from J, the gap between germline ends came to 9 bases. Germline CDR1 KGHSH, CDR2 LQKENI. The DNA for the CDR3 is TGTGCCAGCTCACCAGGGGGCATGGAGACCCAGTACTTC. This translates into CASSPGGMETQYF. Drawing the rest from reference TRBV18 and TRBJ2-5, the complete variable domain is NAGVMQNPRHLVRRRGQEARLRCSPMKGHSHVYWYRQLPEEGLKFMVYLQKENIIDESGMPKERFSAEFPKEGPSILRIQQVVRGDSAAYFCASSPGGMETQYFGPGTRLLVL.

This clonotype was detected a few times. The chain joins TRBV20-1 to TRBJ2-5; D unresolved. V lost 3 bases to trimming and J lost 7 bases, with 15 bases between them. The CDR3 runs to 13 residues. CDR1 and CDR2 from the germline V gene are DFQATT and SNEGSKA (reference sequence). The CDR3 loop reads CSARKSVEGTQYF. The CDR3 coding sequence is TGCAGTGCTAGGAAGTCGGTCGAAGGGACCCAGTACTTC.

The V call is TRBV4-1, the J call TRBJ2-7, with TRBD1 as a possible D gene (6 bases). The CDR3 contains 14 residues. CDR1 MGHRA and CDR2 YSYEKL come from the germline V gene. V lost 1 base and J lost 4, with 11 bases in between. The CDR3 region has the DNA TGCGCCAGCAGCCAAGGGGTTACAGGGTACGAGCAGTACTTC. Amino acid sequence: CASSQGVTGYEQYF.

The CDR3 nucleotides read TGCAGTGCTAGAGCTCTTTGGGGACTAGCGGGAGAGATCGAGTACGAGCAGTACTTC. Amino acid sequence: CSARALWGLAGEIEYEQYF. V is TRBV20-1 and J is TRBJ2-7, with TRBD2 matching over 14 bases. Germline CDR1 and CDR2: DFQATT and SNEGSKA (reference sequence). V lost 1 base, J lost 4 bases, and 15 bases stayed unmatched. This CDR3 region has 19 residues.

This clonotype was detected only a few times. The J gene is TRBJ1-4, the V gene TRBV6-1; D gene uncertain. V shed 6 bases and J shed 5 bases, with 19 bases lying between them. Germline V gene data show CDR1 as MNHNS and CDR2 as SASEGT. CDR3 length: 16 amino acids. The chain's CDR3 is CASRSRARGLNEKLFF. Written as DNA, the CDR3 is TGTGCCAGCAGAAGTAGGGCGCGTGGGCTGAATGAAAAACTGTTTTTT.

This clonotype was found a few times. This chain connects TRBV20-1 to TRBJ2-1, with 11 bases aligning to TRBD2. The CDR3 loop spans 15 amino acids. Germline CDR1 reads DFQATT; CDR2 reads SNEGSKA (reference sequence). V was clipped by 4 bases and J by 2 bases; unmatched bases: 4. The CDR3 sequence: CSATTSGGTYNEQFF. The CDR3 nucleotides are TGCAGTGCTACCACTAGCGGGGGAACCTACAATGAGCAGTTCTTC.

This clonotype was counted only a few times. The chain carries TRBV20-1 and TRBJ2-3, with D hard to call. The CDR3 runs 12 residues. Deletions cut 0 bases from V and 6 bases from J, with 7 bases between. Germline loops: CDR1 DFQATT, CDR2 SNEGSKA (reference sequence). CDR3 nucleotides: TGCAGTGCTAGAGACCCCTTGGATACGCAGTATTTT. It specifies CSARDPLDTQYF.

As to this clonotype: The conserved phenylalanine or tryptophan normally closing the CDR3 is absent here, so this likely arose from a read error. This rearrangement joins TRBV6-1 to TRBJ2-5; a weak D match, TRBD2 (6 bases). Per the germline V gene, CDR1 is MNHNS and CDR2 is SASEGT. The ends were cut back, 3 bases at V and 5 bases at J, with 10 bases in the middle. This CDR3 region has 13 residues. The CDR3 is CASSEGTLETQYC. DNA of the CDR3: TGTGCCAGCAGTGAGGGGACTCTCGAGACCCAGTACTGC.

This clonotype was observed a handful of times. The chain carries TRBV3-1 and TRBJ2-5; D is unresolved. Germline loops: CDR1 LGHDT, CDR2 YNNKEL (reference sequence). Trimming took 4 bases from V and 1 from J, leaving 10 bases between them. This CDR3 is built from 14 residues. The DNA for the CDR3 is TGTGCCAGCAGCCCCGGCCCTACCCAAGAGACCCAGTACTTC. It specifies CASSPGPTQETQYF.

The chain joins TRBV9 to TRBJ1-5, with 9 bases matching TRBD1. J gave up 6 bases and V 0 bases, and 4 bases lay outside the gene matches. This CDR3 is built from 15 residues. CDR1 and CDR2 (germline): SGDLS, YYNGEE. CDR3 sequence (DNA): TGTGCCAGCAGCGTAGGGGGACAGGGACTTCAGCCCCAGCATTTT. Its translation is CASSVGGQGLQPQHF.

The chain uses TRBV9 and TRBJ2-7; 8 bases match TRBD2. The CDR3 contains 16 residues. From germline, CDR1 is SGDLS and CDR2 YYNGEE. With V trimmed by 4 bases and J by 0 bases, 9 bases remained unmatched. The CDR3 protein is CASSPGGGLLSYEQYF. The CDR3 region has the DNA TGTGCCAGCAGCCCCGGGGGGGGGCTACTCTCCTACGAGCAGTACTTC.

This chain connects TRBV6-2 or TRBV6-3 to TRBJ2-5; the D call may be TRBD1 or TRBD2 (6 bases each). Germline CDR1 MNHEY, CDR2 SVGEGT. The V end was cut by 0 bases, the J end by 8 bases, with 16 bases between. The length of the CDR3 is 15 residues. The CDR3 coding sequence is TGTGCCAGCAGTTACTCGAGGAGGGGGACTGGTACCCAGTACTTC. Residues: CASSYSRRGTGTQYF.

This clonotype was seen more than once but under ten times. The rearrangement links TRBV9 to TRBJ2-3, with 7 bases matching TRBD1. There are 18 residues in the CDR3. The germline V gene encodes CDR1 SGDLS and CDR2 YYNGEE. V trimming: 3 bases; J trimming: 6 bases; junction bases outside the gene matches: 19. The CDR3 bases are TGTGCCAGCAGCGGAGGGAGTCGGAACAGGGGTCATTTTGATACGCAGTATTTT. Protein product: CASSGGSRNRGHFDTQYF.

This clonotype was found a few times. The CDR3 here is CASSLTQPTSEQYF. The CDR3 DNA reads TGTGCCAGCAGCTTAACCCAACCAACCTCCGAGCAGTACTTC. The chain combines TRBV7-8 with TRBJ2-7; no firm D call. The V gene lost 2 bases and the J gene lost 6 bases, with 14 bases spanning the gap. The CDR3 runs 14 residues. Germline CDR1 SGHVS, CDR2 FQNEAQ.

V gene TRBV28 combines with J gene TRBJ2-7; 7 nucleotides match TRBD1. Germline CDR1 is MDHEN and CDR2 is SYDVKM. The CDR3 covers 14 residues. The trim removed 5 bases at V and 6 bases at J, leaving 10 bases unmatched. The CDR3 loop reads CASSPSTGWSEQYF. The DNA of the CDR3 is TGTGCCAGCAGTCCCTCGACAGGGTGGTCCGAGCAGTACTTC.

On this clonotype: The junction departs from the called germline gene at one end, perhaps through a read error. CDR3 sequence: CASSFKGFATNEKLFF. CDR3 bases: TGTGCCAGCAGCTTCAAAGGTTTTGCAACTAATGAAAAACTGTTTTTT. This rearrangement joins TRBV5-1 to TRBJ1-4; D is ambiguous. This CDR3 is built from 16 residues. Germline V gives CDR1 SGHRS, CDR2 YFSETQ. Full variable domain (rest looked up from reference TRBV5-1 and TRBJ1-4): KAGVTQTPRYLIKTRGQQVTLSCSPISGHRSVSWYQQTPGQGLQFLFEYFSETQRNKGNFPGRFSGRQFSNSRSEMNVSTLELGDSALYLCASSFKGFATNEKLFFGSGTQLSVL.

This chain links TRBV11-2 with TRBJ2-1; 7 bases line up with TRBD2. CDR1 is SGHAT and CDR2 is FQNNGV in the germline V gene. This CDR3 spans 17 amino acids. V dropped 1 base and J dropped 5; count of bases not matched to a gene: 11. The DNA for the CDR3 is TGTGCCAGCAGCTTAGGGTCCCTAGCGGCCCGGAACAATGAGCAGTTCTTC. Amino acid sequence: CASSLGSLAARNNEQFF.

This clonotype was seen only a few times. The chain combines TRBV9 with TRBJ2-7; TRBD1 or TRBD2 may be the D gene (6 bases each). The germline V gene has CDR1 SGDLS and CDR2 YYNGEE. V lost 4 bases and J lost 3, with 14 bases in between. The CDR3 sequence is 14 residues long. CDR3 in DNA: TGTGCCAGCAGCCCGGAGGGGGTTTACTACGAGCAGTACTTC. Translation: CASSPEGVYYEQYF.

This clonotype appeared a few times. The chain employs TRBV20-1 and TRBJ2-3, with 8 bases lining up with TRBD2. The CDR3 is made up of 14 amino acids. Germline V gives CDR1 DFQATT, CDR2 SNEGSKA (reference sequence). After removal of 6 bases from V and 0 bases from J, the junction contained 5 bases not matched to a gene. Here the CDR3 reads CSARLATSTDTQYF. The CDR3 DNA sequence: TGCAGTGCAAGACTAGCGACTAGCACAGATACGCAGTATTTT.

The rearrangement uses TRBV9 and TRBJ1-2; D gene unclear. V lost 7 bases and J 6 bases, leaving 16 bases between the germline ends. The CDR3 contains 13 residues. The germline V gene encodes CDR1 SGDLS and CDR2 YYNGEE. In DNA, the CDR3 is TGTGCCAGCTCCGGCGGAGGTGCGGATGGCTACACCTTC. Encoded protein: CASSGGGADGYTF.

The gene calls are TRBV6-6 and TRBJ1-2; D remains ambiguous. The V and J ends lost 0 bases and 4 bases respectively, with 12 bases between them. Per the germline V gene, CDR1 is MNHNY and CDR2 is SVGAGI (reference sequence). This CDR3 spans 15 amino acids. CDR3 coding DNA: TGTGCCAGCAGTTACTCCACCGTTTCCACCTATGGCTACACCTTC. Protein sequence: CASSYSTVSTYGYTF.

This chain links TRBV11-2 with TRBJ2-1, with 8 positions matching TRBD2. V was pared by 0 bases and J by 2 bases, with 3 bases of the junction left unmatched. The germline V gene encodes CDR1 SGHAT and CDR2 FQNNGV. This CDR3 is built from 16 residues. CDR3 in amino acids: CASSLERSGAYNEQFF. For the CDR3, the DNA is TGTGCCAGCAGCTTAGAGCGTAGCGGGGCCTACAATGAGCAGTTCTTC. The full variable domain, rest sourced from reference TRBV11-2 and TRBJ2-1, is EAGVAQSPRYKIIEKRQSVAFWCNPISGHATLYWYQQILGQGPKLLIQFQNNGVVDDSQLPKDRFSAERLKGVDSTLKIQPAKLEDSAVYLCASSLERSGAYNEQFFGPGTRLTVL.

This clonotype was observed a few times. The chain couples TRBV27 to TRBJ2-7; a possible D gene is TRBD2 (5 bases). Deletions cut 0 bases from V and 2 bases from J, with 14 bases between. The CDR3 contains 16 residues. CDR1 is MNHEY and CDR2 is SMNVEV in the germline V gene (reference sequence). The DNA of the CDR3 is TGTGCCAGCAGTTTATCTATAGGCGGGTTCCCCTACGAGCAGTACTTC. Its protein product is CASSLSIGGFPYEQYF.

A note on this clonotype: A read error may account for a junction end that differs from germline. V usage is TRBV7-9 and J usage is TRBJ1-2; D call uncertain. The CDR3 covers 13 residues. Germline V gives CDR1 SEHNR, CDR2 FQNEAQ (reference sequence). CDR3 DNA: TGTGCCGGCAGCTTGGAGTTACCGGATGGCTACACCTTC. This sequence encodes CAGSLELPDGYTF.

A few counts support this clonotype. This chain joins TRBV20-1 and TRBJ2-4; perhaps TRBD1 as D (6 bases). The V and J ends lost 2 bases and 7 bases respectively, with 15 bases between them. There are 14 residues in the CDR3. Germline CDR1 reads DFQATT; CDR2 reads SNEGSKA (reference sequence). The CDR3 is CSARPQGWVNIQYF. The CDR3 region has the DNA TGCAGTGCTAGACCCCAGGGGTGGGTCAACATTCAGTACTTC.

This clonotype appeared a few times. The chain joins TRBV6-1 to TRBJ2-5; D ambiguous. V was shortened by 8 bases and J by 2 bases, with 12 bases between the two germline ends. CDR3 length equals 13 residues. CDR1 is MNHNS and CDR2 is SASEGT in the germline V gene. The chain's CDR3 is CASLRSRQETQYF. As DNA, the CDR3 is TGTGCCAGCCTACGGAGCAGACAAGAGACCCAGTACTTC.

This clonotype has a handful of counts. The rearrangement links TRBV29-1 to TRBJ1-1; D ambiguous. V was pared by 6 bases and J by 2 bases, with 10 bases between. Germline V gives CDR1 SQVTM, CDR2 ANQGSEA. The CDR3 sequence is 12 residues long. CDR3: CSVTYTNTEAFF. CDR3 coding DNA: TGCAGCGTAACCTACACTAACACTGAAGCTTTCTTT.

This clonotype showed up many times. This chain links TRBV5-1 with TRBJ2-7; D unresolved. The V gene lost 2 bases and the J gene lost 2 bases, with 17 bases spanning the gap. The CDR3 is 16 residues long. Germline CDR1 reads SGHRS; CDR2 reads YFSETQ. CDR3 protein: CASSLGVVPGPYEQYF. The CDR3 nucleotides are TGCGCCAGCAGCTTAGGCGTCGTTCCTGGCCCCTACGAGCAGTACTTC.

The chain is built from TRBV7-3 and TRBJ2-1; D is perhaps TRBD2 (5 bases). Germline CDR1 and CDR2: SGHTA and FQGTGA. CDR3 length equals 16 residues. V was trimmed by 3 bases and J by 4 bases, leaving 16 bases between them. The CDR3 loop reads CASSFLTGIPYNEQFF. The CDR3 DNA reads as TGTGCCAGCAGCTTCCTCACCGGGATACCGTACAATGAGCAGTTCTTC.